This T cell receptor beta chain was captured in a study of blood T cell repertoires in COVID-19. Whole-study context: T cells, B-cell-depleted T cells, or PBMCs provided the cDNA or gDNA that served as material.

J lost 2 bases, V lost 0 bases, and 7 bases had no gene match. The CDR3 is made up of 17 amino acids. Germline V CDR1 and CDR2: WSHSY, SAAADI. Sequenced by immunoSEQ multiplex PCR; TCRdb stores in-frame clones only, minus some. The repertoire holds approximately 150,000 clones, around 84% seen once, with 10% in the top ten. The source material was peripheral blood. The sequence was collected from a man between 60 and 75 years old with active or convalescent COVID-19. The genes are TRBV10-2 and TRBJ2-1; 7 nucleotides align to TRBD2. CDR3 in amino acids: CASSESAGERTYNEQFF. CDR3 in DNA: TGCGCCAGCAGTGAGTCTGCGGGGGAAAGGACCTACAATGAGCAGTTCTTC.